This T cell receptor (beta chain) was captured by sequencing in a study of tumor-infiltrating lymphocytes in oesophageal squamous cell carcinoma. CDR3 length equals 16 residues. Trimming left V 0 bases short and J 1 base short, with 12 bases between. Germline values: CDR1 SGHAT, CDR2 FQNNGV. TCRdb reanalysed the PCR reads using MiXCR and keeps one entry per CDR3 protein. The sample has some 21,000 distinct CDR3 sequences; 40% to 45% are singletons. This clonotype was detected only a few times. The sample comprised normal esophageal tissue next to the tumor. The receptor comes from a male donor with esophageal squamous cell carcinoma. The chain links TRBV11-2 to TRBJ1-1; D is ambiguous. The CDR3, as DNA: TGTGCCAGCAGCTTAGAGAGTTACAGACGGAACACTGAAGCTTTCTTT. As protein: CASSLESYRRNTEAFF. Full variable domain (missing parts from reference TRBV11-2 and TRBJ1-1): EAGVAQSPRYKIIEKRQSVAFWCNPISGHATLYWYQQILGQGPKLLIQFQNNGVVDDSQLPKDRFSAERLKGVDSTLKIQPAKLEDSAVYLCASSLESYRRNTEAFFGQGTRLTVV.